A selection of T cell receptor beta chains follows, all from one sample in a study of response to subunit inactivated influenza vaccine. Using its own MiXCR run on the RT-PCR reads, TCRdb lists one record per CDR3 protein. The sample consists of 650,000 to 850,000 distinct CDR3 sequences, about 15% of them appearing once. The source was PBMCs from blood, collected less than 15 days before vaccination. Receptor source: a man aged 45-60 years who received an inactivated influenza vaccine. Each CDR3 is given with its conserved first and last residue.

TRBJ1-1 | TRBV9 | CASSVEPTASEAFF
TRBJ2-4 | TRBV7-9 | CASSTHRALAKNIQYF
TRBJ1-2 | TRBV5-1 | CASRHGGQGVLVDGYTF
TRBJ2-1 | TRBV11-3 | CASSSLSSGRLRNEQFF
TRBJ1-1 | TRBV18 | CASSPPPTLRGNTEAFF
TRBJ2-7 | TRBV20-1 | CSASGSGTLFYEQYF
TRBJ2-7 | TRBV20-1 | CSARDPGLAGSYEQYF
TRBJ2-7 | TRBV25-1 | CASSYRVLGEQYF
TRBJ2-1 | TRBV25-1 | CASSDWLSSYNEQFF
TRBJ2-7 | TRBV12-3/TRBV12-4 | CASSLRRMRGAYEQYF
TRBJ2-1 | TRBV2 | CASSARVSSGGDEQFF
TRBJ2-7 | TRBV29-1 | CSADTPYEQYF
TRBJ2-7 | TRBV19 | CASSREGGFYEQYF
TRBJ1-1 | TRBV6-4 | CASSPEGRATEAFF
TRBJ1-5 | TRBV5-1 | CASSRREVFSNQPQHF
TRBJ2-2 | TRBV11-2 | CASSLAGLNTGELFF
TRBJ2-1 | TRBV29-1 | CSVTWGGSYNEQFF
TRBJ2-1 | TRBV10-1 | CASSSTGGPHREQFF
TRBJ2-5 | TRBV29-1 | CSAAGSGVRQTQYF
TRBJ1-2 | TRBV7-7 | CASSPLKAGGPSYGYTF
TRBJ2-7 | TRBV18 | CASSLLGGPYYEQYF
TRBJ2-3 | TRBV10-3 | CAIRTSGGAYTQYF
TRBJ2-2 | TRBV9 | CASSVAAGGAVGELFF
TRBJ2-1 | TRBV3-1 | CASSQDRGSAEQFF